This T cell receptor beta chain originates from a study of shared clonotypes between healthy human individuals. Study findings and constraints: Relative to their counterparts shared across all four donors, non-shared clonotypes exhibited diminished generation probabilities.

For this clone: Its target is unknown.

Clones were read by immunoSEQ multiplex PCR, and TCRdb kept only the in-frame ones, dropping some. The table lists around 2,000,000 clones, roughly 91% of them singletons. It was CD45RO-negative cells, positively selected for CCR7, that made up naive CD8 cells, with terminally differentiated effector memory CD45RA+ cells excluded. The V segment lost 5 bases and the J segment 5 bases; nucleotides outside the gene matches: 3. The CDR3 is 11 amino acids. The germline CDR1 and CDR2 sequences are SQVTM and ANQGSEA. Sequencing input: naive CD8+ T cells from PBMCs. The clonotype comes from a man younger than 35 in good health. Some clones in this sample may be carry-over from other donors' samples. The chain couples TRBV29-1 to TRBJ2-7; 7 nucleotides match TRBD2. The DNA of the CDR3 is TGCAGCGTTCTGGGGGGGGACGAGCAGTACTTC. It specifies CSVLGGDEQYF.